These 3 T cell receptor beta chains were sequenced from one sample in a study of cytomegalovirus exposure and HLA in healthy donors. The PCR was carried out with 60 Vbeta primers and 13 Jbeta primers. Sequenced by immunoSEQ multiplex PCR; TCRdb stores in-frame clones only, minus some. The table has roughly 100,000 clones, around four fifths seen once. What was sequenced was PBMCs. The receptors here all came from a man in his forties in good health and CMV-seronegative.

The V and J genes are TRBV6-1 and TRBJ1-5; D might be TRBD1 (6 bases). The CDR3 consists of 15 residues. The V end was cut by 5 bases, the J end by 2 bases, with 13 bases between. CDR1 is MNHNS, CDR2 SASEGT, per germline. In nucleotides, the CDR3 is TGTGCCAGCAGTACCCGGGGGGGCGGCAATCAGCCCCAGCATTTT. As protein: CASSTRGGGNQPQHF.

For the CDR3, the DNA is TGCGCCAGCAGCCATAGACTAGCGGGGGTTACCGGGGAGCTGTTTTTT. Its protein product is CASSHRLAGVTGELFF. The V call is TRBV4-1, the J call TRBJ2-2, with 12 nucleotides matching TRBD2. The trim removed 3 bases at V and 5 bases at J, leaving 4 bases unmatched. Germline CDR1 reads MGHRA; CDR2 reads YSYEKL. This CDR3 region has 16 residues.

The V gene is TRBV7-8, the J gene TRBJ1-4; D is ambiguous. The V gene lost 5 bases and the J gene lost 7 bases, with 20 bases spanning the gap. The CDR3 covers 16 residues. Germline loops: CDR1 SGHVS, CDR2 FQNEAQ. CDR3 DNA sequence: TGTGCCAGCAGCCGGACTCGGGCCAGCTCGGGTGAAAAACTGTTTTTT. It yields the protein CASSRTRASSGEKLFF.